The clone carrying this T cell receptor (beta chain) was found a few times. Its antigen is still unknown. All of the isolated RNA was reverse transcribed, so expressed TCRB transcripts were sequenced. Assay used: immunoSEQ multiplex PCR; TCRdb lists only in-frame clones, some missing. The data contain 200,000 to 300,000 clones, 11% of them singletons. The source of the sample is a study of beta chain features in type 1 diabetes. Study-level findings and limits: In every one of the four CD4+ subsets, TCRB CDR3s were moderately but significantly shorter in Type 1 diabetes patients.

The V end lost 1 base, the J end lost 11 bases, and 9 bases lay between the germline ends. CDR1 SNHLY and CDR2 FYNNEI come from the germline V gene. The CDR3 has 13 amino acids. The clonotype originates from a man aged 25 to 40 with type 1 diabetes. The sample consisted of naive CD4+ T cells from blood. The rearrangement links TRBV2 to TRBJ1-6, with D possibly matching TRBD1 (5 bases). The CDR3 DNA sequence: TGTGCCAGCAGTGAAGAGCAGGGCCCACCCCTCCACTTT. This codes for CASSEEQGPPLHF.